The present entry profiles one TCR beta chain with its context. A much larger clone sits a single nucleotide away, making a read error possible. Specified time point: pre-sensitization, week 0. As to treatment: therapeutic diphenylcyclopropenone sensitization with weekly scalp DPC. The data stem from a study of human T cells and chemical hapten exposure. The CDR3 has 15 amino acids. The V segment lost 10 bases and the J segment 5 bases; nucleotides outside the gene matches: 11. Using its own MiXCR run on the RACE reads, TCRdb lists one record per CDR3 protein. The sample has more than 300,000 distinct CDR3 sequences; 4% to 6% are singletons.

This specimen was whole blood, taken in connection with sensitization to the hapten diphenylcyclopropenone (DPC). The sequence derives from a woman aged 45-65 years with alopecia areata. Some clones in this sample may be carry-over from other donors' samples. The V and J genes are TRBV12-3 or TRBV12-4 and TRBJ2-2; 9 positions match TRBD1. CDR3 in amino acids: CANSAGTGRTGELFF. The CDR3 DNA sequence: TGTGCCAACAGCGCCGGGACAGGGAGGACCGGGGAGCTGTTTTTT.